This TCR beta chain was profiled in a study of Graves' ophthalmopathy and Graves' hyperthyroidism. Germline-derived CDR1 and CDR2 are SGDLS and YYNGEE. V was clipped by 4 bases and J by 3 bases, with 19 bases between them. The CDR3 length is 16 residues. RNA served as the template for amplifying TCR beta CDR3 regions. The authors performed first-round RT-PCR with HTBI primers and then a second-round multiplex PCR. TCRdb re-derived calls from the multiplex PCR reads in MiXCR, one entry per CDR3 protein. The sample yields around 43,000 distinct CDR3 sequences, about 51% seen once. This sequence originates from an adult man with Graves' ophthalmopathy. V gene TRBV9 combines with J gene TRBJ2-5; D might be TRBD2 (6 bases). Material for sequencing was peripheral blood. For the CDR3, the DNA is TGTGCCAGCAGCATCACACCTTACGGAGGGGAAGAGACCCAGTACTTC. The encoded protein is CASSITPYGGEETQYF.